The entry below describes one T cell receptor beta chain. No antigen is known for it. The data derive from a study of STAT5B mutations in CD4+ large granular lymphocyte leukemia. Study-wide findings and caveats: Approximately 25% of private leukemic clonotypes occurred rarely in other patients' non-leukemic repertoires. Compared with healthy controls (2/35), patient top clones favored TRBV06 (8/27).

Study processing details: Putative leukemic clones, over 50 in all, each exceeded 5% of the repertoire. Productive clonotypes were detectable down to 2.59 x 10-5 frequency. Only in-frame clones appear in the TCRdb table, and some are missing; sequencing was by immunoSEQ multiplex PCR. The V and J calls and clone size were taken over from that table, and D and trimming were inferred from the DNA. The data hold about 5,900 clones, with around 77% observed a single time. Germline assignment: CDR1 MNHEY and CDR2 SMNVEV (reference sequence). This CDR3 has 14 amino acids. V shed 2 bases and J shed 0 bases, with 6 bases lying between them.

The origin of this receptor is a man aged 80 or over with CD4+ T-cell large granular lymphocyte leukemia. Sequenced sample: PBMCs. This chain connects TRBV27 to TRBJ2-3, with D unclear. The CDR3 protein is CASSLVRSTDTQYF. In DNA, the CDR3 is TGTGCCAGCAGTTTAGTGAGGAGCACAGATACGCAGTATTTT.